These T cell receptor beta chains were read from a single sample in a study of cytomegalovirus exposure and HLA in healthy donors. The assay was immunoSEQ multiplex PCR, and TCRdb's table has in-frame clones only and misses some. The repertoire holds 110,000 to 150,000 clones, with 75% to 80% as singletons. Sequenced: PBMCs. These receptors were taken from a male donor in good health and CMV-seronegative. Both conserved end residues are part of each CDR3. Each record gives: V gene, CDR3 length, D gene, clone size, J gene, CDR3 DNA, CDR3 protein. A D gene is named only where the DNA matches it firmly. Not every row has a clone size; where given, it reads once, few, many or a size class.

TRBV5-6	15	TRBD2	once	TRBJ2-7	TGTGCCAGCAGCAGGGGACTAGCGGGCACCTACGAGCAGTACTTC	CASSRGLAGTYEQYF
TRBV6-4	13	TRBD1	-	TRBJ2-3	TGTGCCAGCAGTGGGACAGGGACAGATACGCAGTATTTT	CASSGTGTDTQYF
TRBV19	15	-	-	TRBJ1-4	TGTGCCAGTAGTATTGGAGCCGTGCTTAATGAAAAACTGTTTTTT	CASSIGAVLNEKLFF
TRBV28	13	TRBD1	few	TRBJ1-2	TGTGCCAGCAGTTCGGGACAGGGCTATGGCTACACCTTC	CASSSGQGYGYTF
TRBV29-1	14	-	-	TRBJ2-7	TGCAGCGTTGATAGGGGGGGCAGTGGGTACGAGCAGTACTTC	CSVDRGGSGYEQYF
TRBV7-8	15	TRBD1	few	TRBJ1-1	TGTGCCAGCAGCGAGGGTACAGGGGCCTGGGCTGAAGCTTTCTTT	CASSEGTGAWAEAFF
TRBV2	13	-	once	TRBJ1-1	TGTGCCAGCAGTACCAGGGGAAACACTGAAGCTTTCTTT	CASSTRGNTEAFF
TRBV18	15	-	few	TRBJ2-1	TGTGCCAGCTCACCCTCCCCTGAGGGCTTCTATGAGCAGTTCTTC	CASSPSPEGFYEQFF
TRBV5-1	14	-	-	TRBJ2-7	TGCGCCAGCAGCTTGGCGACAGACCTTTACGAGCAGTACTTC	CASSLATDLYEQYF
TRBV13	21	-	-	TRBJ2-3	TGTGCCAGCAGCTTCGACCCGGACAGGGTATTTGGGGGAGGGCGGGCAGATACGCAGTATTTT	CASSFDPDRVFGGGRADTQYF
TRBV10-3	14	-	-	TRBJ1-2	TGTGCCATCAGTCAGGGCGAGGTCCGCTATGGCTACACCTTC	CAISQGEVRYGYTF
TRBV18	14	TRBD1	-	TRBJ1-1	TGTGCCAGCTCACCGCTGACAGGGGGCACTGAAGCTTTCTTT	CASSPLTGGTEAFF
TRBV27	14	-	-	TRBJ2-7	TGTGCCAGCAGTTTACGACAGGTTAATTACGAGCAGTACTTC	CASSLRQVNYEQYF
TRBV13	11	-	-	TRBJ2-1	TGTGCCAGCAGCCTGGACTCCGGGCAGTTCTTC	CASSLDSGQFF
TRBV5-1	16	-	-	TRBJ2-1	TGCGCCAGCAGCTTGGCCGGGACTTACTCCTACAATGAGCCGTTCTTC	CASSLAGTYSYNEPFF
TRBV15	10	-	-	TRBJ2-7	TGTGCCACCGGGAGTAGCGAGCAGTACTTC	CATGSSEQYF
TRBV7-2	15	-	-	TRBJ1-3	TGTGCCAGCAGCCTGGGGAGGACTTCTGGAAACACCATATATTTT	CASSLGRTSGNTIYF
TRBV11-2	15	TRBD1	-	TRBJ1-2	TGTGCCAGCAGCTTATGGGACAGCCATAACTATGGCTACACCTTC	CASSLWDSHNYGYTF
TRBV5-6	17	TRBD2	few	TRBJ2-7	TGTGCCAGCACCCTGACTAGCGGGAGGGCCTTTACCTACGAGCAGTACTTC	CASTLTSGRAFTYEQYF
TRBV9	15	-	-	TRBJ1-5	TGTGCCAGCAGTGAGACAGGAGCGAGCAATCAGCCCCAGCATTTT	CASSETGASNQPQHF
TRBV6-1	15	-	-	TRBJ1-3	TGTGCCAGCAGTAACACAGGTCTAGGTGGAAACACCATATATTTT	CASSNTGLGGNTIYF
TRBV19	14	-	-	TRBJ1-5	TGTGCCAGTAGTCACACTAACCGCAATCAGCCCCAGCATTTT	CASSHTNRNQPQHF
TRBV6-6	14	-	-	TRBJ1-1	TGTGCCAGCCTTGACCAGGGGCGTAGGACTGAAGCTTTCTTT	CASLDQGRRTEAFF
TRBV6-6	15	-	-	TRBJ1-1	TGTGCCAGCAGTTACAGCGGGACGGTGAACACTGAAGCTTTCTTT	CASSYSGTVNTEAFF
TRBV18	14	-	few	TRBJ1-1	TGTGCCAGCTCCCGGGGGGACCCGAACACTGAAGCTTTCTTT	CASSRGDPNTEAFF
TRBV6-1	15	-	-	TRBJ1-5	TGTGCCAGCAGTGAAGGCAGTGGGGGGAGACAGCCCCAGCATTTT	CASSEGSGGRQPQHF
TRBV7-8	15	TRBD1	-	TRBJ2-2	TGTGCCAGCAGCTTGCGGGACAGGGTTTTCGGGGAGCTGTTTTTT	CASSLRDRVFGELFF
TRBV30	14	-	-	TRBJ2-1	TGTGCCTGGCAAACAGCAATAGACTACAATGAGCAGTTCTTC	CAWQTAIDYNEQFF
TRBV14	14	-	-	TRBJ2-5	TGTGCCAGCAGCCAAGATGCCAGCGGTGGGACCCAGTACTTC	CASSQDASGGTQYF
TRBV5-1	13	TRBD1	-	TRBJ1-2	TGCGCCAGCAGCTTGGAACAGGGGGATGGCTACACCTTC	CASSLEQGDGYTF
TRBV4-1	16	-	-	TRBJ1-5	TGCGCCAGCAGCCAAGAAACGGCGGGTGGCAATCAGCCCCAGCATTTT	CASSQETAGGNQPQHF
TRBV27	14	-	once	TRBJ2-7	TGTGCCAGCAGTCCGCTGGGTACGGGTAGCGAGCAGTACTTC	CASSPLGTGSEQYF
TRBV19	15	-	once	TRBJ2-3	TGTGCCAGTAGTAAGGAGGGAGTCAACACAGATACGCAATATTTT	CASSKEGVNTDTQYF
TRBV6-5	11	-	-	TRBJ1-3	TGTGCCAGCAAGGGGGGAAACACCATATATTTT	CASKGGNTIYF
TRBV18	15	TRBD2	-	TRBJ2-2	TGTGCCAGCTCAATGGGACTAGCGAACACCGGGGAGCTGTTTTTT	CASSMGLANTGELFF
TRBV7-2	13	-	-	TRBJ1-2	TGTGCCAGCAGCTCAACAGGGACTATAGGCTACACCTTC	CASSSTGTIGYTF
TRBV7-9	15	TRBD1	-	TRBJ1-2	TGTTCCAGCACCTTAATGCGACAGGGAGGTAACGGCTACACCTTC	CSSTLMRQGGNGYTF
TRBV19	16	TRBD1	-	TRBJ2-2	TGTGCCGCTTCGTTGACAGGGTCGGCTGGCACCGGGGAGCTGTTTTTT	CAASLTGSAGTGELFF
TRBV7-7	13	TRBD1	-	TRBJ2-2	TGTGCTAGCAGCTTGGACAGGGCCGGGGAGCTGTTTTTT	CASSLDRAGELFF
TRBV2	17	TRBD2	once	TRBJ2-5	TGTGCCAGCAGTGAAGATGGGATAGCGGGGTTTCAAGAGACCCAGTACTTC	CASSEDGIAGFQETQYF
TRBV19	17	TRBD1	-	TRBJ2-2	TGTGCCAGTAGTATAGAGGGGACAGGGGGCAACACCGGGGAGCTGTTTTTT	CASSIEGTGGNTGELFF
TRBV11-2	15	TRBD1	-	TRBJ1-6	TGTGCCAGCAGCTCCCTACAGGGGACTTATTCACCCCTCCACTTT	CASSSLQGTYSPLHF
TRBV7-8	12	-	-	TRBJ1-1	TGTGCCAGCAGCTTAGTGACAGGAACAGCTTTCTTT	CASSLVTGTAFF
TRBV10-3	15	TRBD1	once	TRBJ2-7	TGTGCCATCGATCCGGGACAGGGAACCTCCTACGAGCAGTACTTC	CAIDPGQGTSYEQYF
TRBV13	16	-	-	TRBJ1-6	TGTGCCAGCAGCTCCCGAAACCGGGACAACGATTCACCCCTCCACTTT	CASSSRNRDNDSPLHF
TRBV7-6	14	TRBD1	-	TRBJ2-7	TGTGCCAGCAGCTCGAACAGGGGATTGAACGAGCAGTACTTC	CASSSNRGLNEQYF
TRBV6-4	16	TRBD2	-	TRBJ2-1	TGTGCCAGCAGTGACTCGACGGGGGGGGCCGCCAATGAGCAGTTCTTC	CASSDSTGGAANEQFF
TRBV2	16	-	-	TRBJ2-3	TGTGCCAGCAGTGTACCAGGACAGTCGCGCACAGATACGCAGTATTTT	CASSVPGQSRTDTQYF
TRBV5-1	17	TRBD2	-	TRBJ2-3	TGCGCCAGCAGCTTGGGCCTAGCGGGACGGAAAACAGATACGCAGTATTTT	CASSLGLAGRKTDTQYF
TRBV11-2	14	-	-	TRBJ2-2	TGTGCCAGCAACATCCAATGGAACACCGGGGAGCTGTTTTTT	CASNIQWNTGELFF
TRBV5-1	16	TRBD1	few	TRBJ1-1	TGCGCCAGCAGCCCGACAGGGGGCGGAAGTATCACTGAAGCTTTCTTT	CASSPTGGGSITEAFF
TRBV7-9	12	-	once	TRBJ1-3	TGTTCCAGCAGTATATCTGGAAACACCATATATTTT	CSSSISGNTIYF
TRBV7-9	15	-	-	TRBJ2-2	TGTGCCAGCAGCTTAGGTCGGGGTGGAACCGGGGAGCTGTTTTTT	CASSLGRGGTGELFF
TRBV5-1	15	TRBD2	-	TRBJ2-7	TGCGCCAGCAGCTCTATGACTAGCGGCTACTACGAGCAGTACTTC	CASSSMTSGYYEQYF
TRBV5-4	16	TRBD1	-	TRBJ2-4	TGTGCCAGCAGCTTGAAGTCCTCCGACAGGGGAAACATTCAGTACTTC	CASSLKSSDRGNIQYF
TRBV7-2	14	-	-	TRBJ1-2	TGTGCCAGCAGCTCAGGATCAACTAACTATGGCTACACCTTC	CASSSGSTNYGYTF